This T cell receptor (beta chain) was retrieved from a study of T cells in Graves' hyperthyroidism and ophthalmopathy (dated by TCRdb to 2018 to 2020). Notes on the research overall: Peripheral blood samples were taken at initial diagnosis, before any treatment was given. The paper reports TCR Vbeta CDR3 sequencing of some 140 peripheral blood samples: under 45 ophthalmopathy, 75 to 80 hyperthyroidism and around 17 progressor patients. To identify TCR V-J signatures that set the groups apart, the researchers used a discovery cohort of about a hundred patients, made up of 43 with Graves' ophthalmopathy and around 58 with stable Graves' hyperthyroidism. Whether ophthalmopathy could be predicted prospectively was tested in an independent validation cohort made up of roughly 19 hyperthyroidism patients plus 17 patients who later progressed to ophthalmopathy. After blood sampling, hyperthyroidism patients were treated with methimazole at a starting dose of 30 mg daily, and ophthalmopathy patients were treated with high-dose intravenous methylprednisolone. In addition, the study compared T-cell repertoires in thyroid tissue and in blood from five to seven Graves' hyperthyroidism patients. The 90 to 100 discovery patients were randomly divided into training and test sets at a 7:3 ratio. Overall study outcomes, separate from this receptor: In validation, the model predicted progression to ophthalmopathy with approximately 71% sensitivity and 72% to 85% specificity, a median of approximately 6.5 months before onset. Most expanded thyroid clonotypes (frequency above 0.001) were also detected in blood, a finding suggesting that blood repertoires may reflect thyroid immune responses. Sample size was not statistically predetermined, and investigators were not blinded to group allocation. A 13 V-J signature model separated ophthalmopathy from stable hyperthyroidism, with 87.88% sensitivity and 81% to 83% specificity in cross-validation and 80%/75% in testing.

Amplification of TCR beta CDR3 regions was carried out from RNA transcripts. A first-round RT-PCR of the TCR CDR3 used the HTBI primer set with the Qiagen OneStep RT-PCR kit. The libraries were constructed in a second round of multiplex PCR and then size-selected and purified. Paired-end sequencing of the libraries was performed with 100 bp reads on an Illumina HiSeq2000. The published analysis was carried out like this. Raw data were processed with SOAPnuke, discarding reads with adapters, uncalled bases, mean Phred below 15, or no exact constant-primer or identifier match. COPE v1.2.5 was used to merge the high-quality paired reads, and each unique nucleotide sequence was defined as a clonotype. Clonotypes were aligned to IMGT TRBV, TRBD and TRBJ reference segments using MiTCR v1.1. The analysis included only V-J combinations with a frequency above 0.0001, which together covered around 99% of the repertoires. A TCS score was defined as the ratio between F50 (clonal expansion) and ExV (chaos), using BLOSUM62-based TCRdist between CDR3 peptides within each V-J. Welch's t-statistics and random forest reduced roughly 530 V-J features to about 12, which were used in a naive Bayes classifier (R e1071). TCRdb reprocessing: public reads trimmed at Q25 with fastp, clones called with MiXCR, in-frame beta chains kept. Rows matching on CDR3 protein sequence are summarized as one entry with the most common DNA and genes. The V and J calls and clone size are TCRdb's, not the authors'. In all, the sample holds hundreds of thousands of distinct CDR3 sequences, and roughly 15% of those were seen once. About 20% of the sample is taken by the ten largest.

Moderately to severely active disease, a Clinical Activity Score of at least 3, a NOSPECS grade of at least 4, and a duration under 3 months were present in ophthalmopathy patients. Exclusion was applied to patients with uncontrolled infections, other autoimmune diseases, pregnancy or lactation. Clinical symptoms, serum thyroxine and TRAb, thyroid ultrasound, and orbital computed tomography formed the basis for the diagnoses. PBMCs were isolated from approximately 10 ml of fresh peripheral blood by Ficoll-Paque density gradient centrifugation. Total RNA was extracted with Trizol reagent, and quality was checked on an Agilent 2100 Bioanalyzer. At least ten counts were recorded for this clonotype. What this receptor recognizes is not known. Per-base quality was not reported, and no clone a single base away is much larger than it. The CDR3 holds 18 amino acids from the cysteine to the phenylalanine. Here the CDR3 DNA is all that survives: 54 bases in frame from base 1. V loses 5 bases of germline sequence and J loses 4 bases, and the interval between the two ends is 25 bases. Via the germline V gene, CDR1 is MNHEY and CDR2 SVGEGT.

The chain is assembled from TRBV6-2 or TRBV6-3 and TRBJ2-3; the D segment may tentatively be TRBD1 or TRBD2, each giving 5 matched bases. The material sequenced was blood. The clonotype originates from a woman in her fifties or sixties with Graves' ophthalmopathy. The bases are TGTGCCAGCAGTGCACCGGGGACGTATGACTTTCGCGCAGATACGCAGTATTTT. Its protein is CASSAPGTYDFRADTQYF.